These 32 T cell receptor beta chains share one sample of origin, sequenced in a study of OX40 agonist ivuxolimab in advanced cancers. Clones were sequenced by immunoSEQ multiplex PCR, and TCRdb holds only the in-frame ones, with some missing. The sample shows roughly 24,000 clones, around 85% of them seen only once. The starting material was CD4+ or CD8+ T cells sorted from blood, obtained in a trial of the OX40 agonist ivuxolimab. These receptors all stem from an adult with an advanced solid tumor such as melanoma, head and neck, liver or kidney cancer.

CDR3 sequence reads: CASSYTGYEQYF. In DNA form, the CDR3 reads TGTGCCAGCAGCTATACTGGTTACGAGCAGTACTTC. J is TRBJ2-7 and V is TRBV14; D call uncertain. The CDR3 has 12 amino acids. Germline V lookup: CDR1 SGHDN, CDR2 FVKESK. Trimming removed 5 bases from V and 4 bases from J, with 9 bases in between. The full variable domain, in which reference TRBV14 and TRBJ2-7 provide the parts outside the CDR3, is EAGVTQFPSHSVIEKGQTVTLRCDPISGHDNLYWYRRVMGKEIKFLLHFVKESKQDESGMPNNRFLAERTGGTYSTLKVQPAELEDSGVYFCASSYTGYEQYFGPGTRLTVT.

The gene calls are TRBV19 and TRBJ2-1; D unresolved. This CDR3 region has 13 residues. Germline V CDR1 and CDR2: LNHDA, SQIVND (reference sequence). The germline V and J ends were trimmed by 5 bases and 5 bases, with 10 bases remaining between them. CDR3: CASSLGGDNEQFF. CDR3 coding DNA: TGTGCCAGTAGTCTTGGCGGTGACAATGAGCAGTTCTTC.

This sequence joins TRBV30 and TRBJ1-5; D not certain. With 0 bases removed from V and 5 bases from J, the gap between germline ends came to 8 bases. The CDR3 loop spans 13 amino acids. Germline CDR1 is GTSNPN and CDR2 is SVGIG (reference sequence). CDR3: CAWSVHSDQPQHF. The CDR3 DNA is TGTGCCTGGAGTGTACACTCAGATCAGCCCCAGCATTTT.

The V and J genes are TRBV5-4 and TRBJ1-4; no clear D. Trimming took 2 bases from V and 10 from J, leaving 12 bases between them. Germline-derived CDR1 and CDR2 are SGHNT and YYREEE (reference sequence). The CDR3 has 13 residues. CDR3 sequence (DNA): TGTGCCAGCAGCTTTGGAGGTCCCGGAAAACTGTTTTTT. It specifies CASSFGGPGKLFF.

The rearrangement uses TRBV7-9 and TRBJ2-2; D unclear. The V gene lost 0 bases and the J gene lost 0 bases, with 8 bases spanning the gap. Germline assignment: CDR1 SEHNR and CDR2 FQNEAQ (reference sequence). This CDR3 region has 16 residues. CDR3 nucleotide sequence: TGTGCCAGCAGCTTAGCGGATGGGGCGAACACCGGGGAGCTGTTTTTT. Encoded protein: CASSLADGANTGELFF.

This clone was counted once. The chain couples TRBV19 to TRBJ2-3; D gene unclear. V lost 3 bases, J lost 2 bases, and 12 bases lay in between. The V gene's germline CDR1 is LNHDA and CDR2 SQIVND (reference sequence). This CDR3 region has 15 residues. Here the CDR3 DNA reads TGTGCCAGTAGTATTCAGCGTCCACCCACAGATACGCAGTATTTT. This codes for CASSIQRPPTDTQYF.

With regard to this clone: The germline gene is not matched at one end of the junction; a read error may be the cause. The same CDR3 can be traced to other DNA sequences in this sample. CDR3 protein: CASSMNSYGYTF. In DNA, the CDR3 is TGTGCCAGTAGTATGAATAGCTATGGCTACACTTTC. The chain links TRBV19 to TRBJ1-2, with no clear D. The CDR3 runs 12 residues. CDR1 is LNHDA and CDR2 is SQIVND in the germline V gene (reference sequence).

CDR3 protein: CASSEALRTEVYQETQYF. In nucleotides, the CDR3 is TGTGCCAGCAGTGAAGCGCTGCGGACAGAAGTGTACCAAGAGACCCAGTACTTC. The chain joins TRBV6-1 to TRBJ2-5; D possibly corresponds to TRBD1 (6 bases). Germline V gene data show CDR1 as MNHNS and CDR2 as SASEGT. V was pared by 0 bases and J by 0 bases, with 17 bases between. The CDR3 length is 18 residues.

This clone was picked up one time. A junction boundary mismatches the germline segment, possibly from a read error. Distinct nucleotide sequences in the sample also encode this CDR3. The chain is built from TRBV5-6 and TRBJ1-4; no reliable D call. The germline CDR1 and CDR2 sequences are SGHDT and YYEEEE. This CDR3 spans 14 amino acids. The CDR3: CASSLGGGNEKLFF. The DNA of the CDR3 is TGTGCCAGCAGCTTGGGCGGTGGAAATGAAAAATTGTTTTTT.

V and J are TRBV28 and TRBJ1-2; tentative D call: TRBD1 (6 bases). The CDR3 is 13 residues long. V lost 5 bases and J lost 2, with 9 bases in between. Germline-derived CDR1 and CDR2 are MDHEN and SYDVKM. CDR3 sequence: CASSITGNYGYTF. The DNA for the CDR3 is TGTGCCAGCAGTATCACAGGGAACTATGGCTACACCTTC.

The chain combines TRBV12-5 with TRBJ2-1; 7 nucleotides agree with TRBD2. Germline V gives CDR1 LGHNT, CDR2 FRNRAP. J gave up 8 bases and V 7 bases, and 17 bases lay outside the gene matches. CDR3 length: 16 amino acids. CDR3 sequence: CASAWGPPGGAYEQFF. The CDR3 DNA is TGTGCTAGTGCCTGGGGACCCCCGGGAGGTGCCTATGAGCAGTTCTTC.

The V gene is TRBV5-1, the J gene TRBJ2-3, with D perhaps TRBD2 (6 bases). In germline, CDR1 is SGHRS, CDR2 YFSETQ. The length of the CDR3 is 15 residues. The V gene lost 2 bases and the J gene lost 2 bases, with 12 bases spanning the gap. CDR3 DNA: TGCGCCAGCAGCTTAAACGGGGGTAACACAGATACGCAGTATTTT. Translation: CASSLNGGNTDTQYF.

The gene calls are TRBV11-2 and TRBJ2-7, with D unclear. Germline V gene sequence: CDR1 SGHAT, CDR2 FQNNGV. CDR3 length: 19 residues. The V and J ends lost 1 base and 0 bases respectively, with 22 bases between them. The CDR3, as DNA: TGTGCCAGCAGCTTAGTAGTCAGGAAGCTACGAACGATCTCCTACGAGCAGTACTTC. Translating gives CASSLVVRKLRTISYEQYF.

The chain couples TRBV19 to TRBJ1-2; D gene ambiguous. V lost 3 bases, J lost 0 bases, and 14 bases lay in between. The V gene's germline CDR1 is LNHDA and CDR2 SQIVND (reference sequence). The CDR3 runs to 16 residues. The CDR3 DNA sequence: TGTGCCAGTAGTATCAAATCGGACCGTCCTAACTATGGCTACACCTTC. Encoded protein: CASSIKSDRPNYGYTF.

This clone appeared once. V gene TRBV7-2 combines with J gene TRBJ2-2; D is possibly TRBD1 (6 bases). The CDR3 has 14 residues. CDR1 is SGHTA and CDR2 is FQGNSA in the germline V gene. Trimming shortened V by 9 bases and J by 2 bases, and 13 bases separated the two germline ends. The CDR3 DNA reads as TGTGCCAGTACAGGGTACTTTAACACCGGGGAGCTGTTTTTT. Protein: CASTGYFNTGELFF.

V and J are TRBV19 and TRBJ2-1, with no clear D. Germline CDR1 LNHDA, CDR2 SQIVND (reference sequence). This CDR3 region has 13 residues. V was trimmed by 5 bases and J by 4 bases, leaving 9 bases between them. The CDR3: CASSEVDYNEQFF. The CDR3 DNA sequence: TGTGCCAGTAGTGAGGTGGATTACAATGAGCAGTTCTTC.

In DNA, the CDR3 is TGTGCCAGCAGCTTGGGCTTGGGATCGAGTTTGGATGGCTACACCTTC. Translation gives CASSLGLGSSLDGYTF. The chain has TRBV5-4 and TRBJ1-2; D unclear. CDR1 is SGHNT and CDR2 is YYREEE in the germline V gene (reference sequence). The CDR3 is 16 residues long. Trimming stripped 0 bases from V and 6 bases from J, with 18 bases between. The variable domain in full, completed from reference TRBV5-4 and TRBJ1-2, reads ETGVTQSPTHLIKTRGQQVTLRCSSQSGHNTVSWYQQALGQGPQFIFQYYREEENGRGNFPPRFSGLQFPNYSSELNVNALELDDSALYLCASSLGLGSSLDGYTFGSGTRLTVV.

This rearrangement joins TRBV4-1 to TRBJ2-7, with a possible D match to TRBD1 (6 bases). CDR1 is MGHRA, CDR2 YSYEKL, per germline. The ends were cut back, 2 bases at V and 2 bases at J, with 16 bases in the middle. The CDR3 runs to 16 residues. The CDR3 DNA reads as TGCGCCAGCAGCCAAACCTCGGGGACACCGACCTACGAGCAGTACTTC. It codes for CASSQTSGTPTYEQYF.

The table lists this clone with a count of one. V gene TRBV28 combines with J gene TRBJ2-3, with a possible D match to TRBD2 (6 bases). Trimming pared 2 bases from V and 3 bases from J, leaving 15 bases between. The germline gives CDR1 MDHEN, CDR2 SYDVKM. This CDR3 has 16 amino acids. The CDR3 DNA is TGTGCCAGCAGTTTAACACTAGCAGAGAAGACAGATACGCAGTATTTT. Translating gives CASSLTLAEKTDTQYF. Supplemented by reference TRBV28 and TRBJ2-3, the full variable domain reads DVKVTQSSRYLVKRTGEKVFLECVQDMDHENMFWYRQDPGLGLRLIYFSYDVKMKEKGDIPEGYSVSREKKERFSLILESASTNQTSMYLCASSLTLAEKTDTQYFGPGTRLTVL.

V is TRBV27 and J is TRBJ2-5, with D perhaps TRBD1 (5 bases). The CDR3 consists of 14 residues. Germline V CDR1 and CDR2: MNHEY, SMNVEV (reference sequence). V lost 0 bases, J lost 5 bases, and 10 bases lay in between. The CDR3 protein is CASSLSQGWETQYF. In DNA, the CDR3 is TGTGCCAGCAGTTTATCCCAGGGTTGGGAGACCCAGTACTTC.

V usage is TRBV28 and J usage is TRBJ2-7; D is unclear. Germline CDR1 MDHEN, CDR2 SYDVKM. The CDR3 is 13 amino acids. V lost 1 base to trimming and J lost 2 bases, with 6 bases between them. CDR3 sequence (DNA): TGTGCCAGCAGTTTATCCCTAACCTACGAGCAGTACTTC. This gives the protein CASSLSLTYEQYF.

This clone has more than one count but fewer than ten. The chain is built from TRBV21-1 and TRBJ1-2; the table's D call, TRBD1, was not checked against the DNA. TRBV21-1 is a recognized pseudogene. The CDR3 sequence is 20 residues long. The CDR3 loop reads CASSKGARQGPRTPFYGYTF. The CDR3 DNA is TGTGCCAGCAGCAAAGGGGCGAGACAGGGGCCCCGCACACCATTCTATGGCTACACCTTC.

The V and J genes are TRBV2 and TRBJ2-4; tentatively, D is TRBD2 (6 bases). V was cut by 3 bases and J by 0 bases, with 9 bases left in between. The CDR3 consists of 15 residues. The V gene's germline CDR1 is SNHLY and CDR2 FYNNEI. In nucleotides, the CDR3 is TGTGCCAGCAGTGATAGCGGTGTAGCCAAAAACATTCAGTACTTC. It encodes CASSDSGVAKNIQYF.

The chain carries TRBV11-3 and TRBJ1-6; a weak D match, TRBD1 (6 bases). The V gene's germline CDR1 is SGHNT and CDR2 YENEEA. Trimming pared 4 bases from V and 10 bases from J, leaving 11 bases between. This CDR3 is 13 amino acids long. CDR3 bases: TGTGCCAGCAGCTCAGGGGTATTATCACCCCTCCACTTT. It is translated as CASSSGVLSPLHF.

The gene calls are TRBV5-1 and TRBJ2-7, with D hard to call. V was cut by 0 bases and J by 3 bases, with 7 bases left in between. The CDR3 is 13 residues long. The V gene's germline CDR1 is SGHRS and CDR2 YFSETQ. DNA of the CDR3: TGCGCCAGCAGCTTGGGGCATAACTACGAGCAGTACTTC. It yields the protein CASSLGHNYEQYF.

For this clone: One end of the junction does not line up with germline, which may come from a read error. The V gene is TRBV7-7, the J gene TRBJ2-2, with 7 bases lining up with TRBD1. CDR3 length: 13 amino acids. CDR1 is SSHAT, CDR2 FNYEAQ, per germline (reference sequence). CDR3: CASSLGGAGELFF. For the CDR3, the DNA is TGTGCTAGCAGCTTAGGGGGCGCCGGGGAGCTGTTTTTT. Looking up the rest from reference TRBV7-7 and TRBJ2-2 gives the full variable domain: GAGVSQSPRYKVTKRGQDVTLRCDPISSHATLYWYQQALGQGPEFLTYFNYEAQPDKSGLPSDRFSAERPEGSISTLTIQRTEQRDSAMYRCASSLGGAGELFFGEGSRLTVL.

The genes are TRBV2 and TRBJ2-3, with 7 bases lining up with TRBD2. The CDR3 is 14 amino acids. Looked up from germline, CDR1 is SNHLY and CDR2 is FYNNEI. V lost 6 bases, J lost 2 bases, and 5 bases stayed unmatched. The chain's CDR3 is CASRERLATDTQYF. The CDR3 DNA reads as TGTGCCAGCAGGGAGAGACTAGCCACAGATACGCAGTATTTT.

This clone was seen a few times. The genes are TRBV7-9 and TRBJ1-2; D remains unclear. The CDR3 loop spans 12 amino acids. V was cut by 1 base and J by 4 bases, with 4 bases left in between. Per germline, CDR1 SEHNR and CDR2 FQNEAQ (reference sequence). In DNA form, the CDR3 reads TGTGCCAGCAGCTTAGGTATCTATGGCTACACCTTC. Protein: CASSLGIYGYTF.

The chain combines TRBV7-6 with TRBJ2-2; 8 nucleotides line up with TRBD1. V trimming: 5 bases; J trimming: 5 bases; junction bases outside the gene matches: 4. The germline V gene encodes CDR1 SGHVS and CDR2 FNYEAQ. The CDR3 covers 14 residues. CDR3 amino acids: CASSLRTGTGELFF. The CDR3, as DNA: TGTGCCAGCAGCCTACGGACAGGGACCGGGGAGCTGTTTTTT.

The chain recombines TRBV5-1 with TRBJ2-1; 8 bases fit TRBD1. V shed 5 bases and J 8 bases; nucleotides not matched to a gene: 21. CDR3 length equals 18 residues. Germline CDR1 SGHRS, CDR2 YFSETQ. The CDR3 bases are TGCGCCAGCAGGGGGACAGGCCCTATCGAAGTCGGTGCCGATGAGCAGTTCTTC. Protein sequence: CASRGTGPIEVGADEQFF.

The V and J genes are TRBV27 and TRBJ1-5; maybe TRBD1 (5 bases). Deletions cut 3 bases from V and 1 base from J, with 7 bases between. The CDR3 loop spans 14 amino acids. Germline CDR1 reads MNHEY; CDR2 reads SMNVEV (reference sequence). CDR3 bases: TGTGCCAGCAGTTTGTGGGGGAGCAATCAGCCCCAGCATTTT. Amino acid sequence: CASSLWGSNQPQHF.

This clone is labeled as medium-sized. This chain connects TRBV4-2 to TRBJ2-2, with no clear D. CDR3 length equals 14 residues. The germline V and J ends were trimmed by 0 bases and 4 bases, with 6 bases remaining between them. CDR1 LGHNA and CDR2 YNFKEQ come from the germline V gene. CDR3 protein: CASSQEGGTGELFF. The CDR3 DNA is TGTGCCAGCAGCCAAGAGGGCGGCACCGGGGAGCTGTTTTTT.